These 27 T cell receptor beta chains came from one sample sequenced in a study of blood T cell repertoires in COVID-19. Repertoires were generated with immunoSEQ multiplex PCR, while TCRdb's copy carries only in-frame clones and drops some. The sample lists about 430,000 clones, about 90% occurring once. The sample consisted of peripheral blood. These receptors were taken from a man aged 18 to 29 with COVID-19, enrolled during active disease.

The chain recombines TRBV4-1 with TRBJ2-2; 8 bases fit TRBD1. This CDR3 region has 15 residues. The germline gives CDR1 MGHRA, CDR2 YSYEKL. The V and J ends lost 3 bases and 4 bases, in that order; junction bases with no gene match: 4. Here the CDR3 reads CASSQDRVGTGELFF. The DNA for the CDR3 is TGCGCCAGCAGCCAGGACAGGGTGGGCACCGGGGAGCTGTTTTTT.

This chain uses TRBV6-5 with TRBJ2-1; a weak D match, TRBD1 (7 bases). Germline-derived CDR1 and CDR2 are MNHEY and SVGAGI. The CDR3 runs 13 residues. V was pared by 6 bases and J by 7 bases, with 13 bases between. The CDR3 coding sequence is TGTGCCAGCAGATCGACAGGGAGGAATGAGCAGTTCTTC. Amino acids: CASRSTGRNEQFF.

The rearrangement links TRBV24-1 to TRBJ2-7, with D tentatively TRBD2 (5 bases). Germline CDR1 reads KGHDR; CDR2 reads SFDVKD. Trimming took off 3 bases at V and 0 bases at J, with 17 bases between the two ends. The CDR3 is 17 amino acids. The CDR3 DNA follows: TGTGCCACCAGTGATGCACGGGGTGGAAAGGGCTCCTACGAGCAGTACTTC. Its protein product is CATSDARGGKGSYEQYF.

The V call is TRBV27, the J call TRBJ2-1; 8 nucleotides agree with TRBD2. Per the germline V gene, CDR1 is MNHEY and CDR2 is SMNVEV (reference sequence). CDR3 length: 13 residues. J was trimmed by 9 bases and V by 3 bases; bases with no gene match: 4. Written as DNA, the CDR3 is TGTGCCAGCAGTTTTAAGCGGGAGACTGAGCAGTTCTTC. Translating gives CASSFKRETEQFF.

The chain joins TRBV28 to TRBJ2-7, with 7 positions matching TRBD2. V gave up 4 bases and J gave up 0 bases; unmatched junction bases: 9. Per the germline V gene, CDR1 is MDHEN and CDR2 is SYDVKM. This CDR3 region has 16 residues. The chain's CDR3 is CASSSPPGGYSYEQYF. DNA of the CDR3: TGTGCCAGCAGTTCCCCTCCCGGGGGGTACTCCTACGAGCAGTACTTC.

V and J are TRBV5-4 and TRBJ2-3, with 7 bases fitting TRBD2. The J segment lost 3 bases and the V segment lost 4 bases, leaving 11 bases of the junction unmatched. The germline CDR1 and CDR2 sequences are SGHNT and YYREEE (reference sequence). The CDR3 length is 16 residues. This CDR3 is CASSPAPSGVTDTQYF. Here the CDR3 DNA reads TGTGCCAGCAGCCCGGCGCCTAGCGGAGTAACAGATACGCAGTATTTT.

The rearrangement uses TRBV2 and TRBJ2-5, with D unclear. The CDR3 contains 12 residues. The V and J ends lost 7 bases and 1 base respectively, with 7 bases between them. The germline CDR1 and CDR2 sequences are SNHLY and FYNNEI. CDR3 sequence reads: CASNRLQETQYF. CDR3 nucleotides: TGTGCCAGCAACCGACTCCAAGAGACCCAGTACTTC.

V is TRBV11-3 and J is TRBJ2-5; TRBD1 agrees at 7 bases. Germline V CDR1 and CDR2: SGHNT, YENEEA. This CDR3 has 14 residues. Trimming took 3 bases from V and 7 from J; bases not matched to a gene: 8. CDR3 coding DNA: TGTGCCAGCAGCTTCCGGGACAGCCTAGGGACCCAGTACTTC. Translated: CASSFRDSLGTQYF.

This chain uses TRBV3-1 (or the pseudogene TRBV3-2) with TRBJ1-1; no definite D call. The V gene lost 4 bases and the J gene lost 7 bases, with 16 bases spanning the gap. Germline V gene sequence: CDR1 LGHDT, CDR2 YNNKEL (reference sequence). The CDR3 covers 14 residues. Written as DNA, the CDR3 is TGTGCCAGCAGCCCCCCCCGGGGAGGGAGTGAAGCTTTCTTT. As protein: CASSPPRGGSEAFF.

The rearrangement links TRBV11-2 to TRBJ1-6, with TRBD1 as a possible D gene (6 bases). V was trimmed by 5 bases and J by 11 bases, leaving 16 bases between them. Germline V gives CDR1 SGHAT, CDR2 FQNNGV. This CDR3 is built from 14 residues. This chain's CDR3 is CASSLVQGITPLHF. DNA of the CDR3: TGTGCCAGCAGCCTAGTTCAGGGGATTACACCCCTCCACTTT.

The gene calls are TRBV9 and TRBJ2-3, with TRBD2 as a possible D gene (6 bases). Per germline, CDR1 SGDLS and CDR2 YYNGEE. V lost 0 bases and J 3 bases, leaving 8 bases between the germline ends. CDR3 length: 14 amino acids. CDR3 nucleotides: TGTGCCAGCAGCGTAGGGGGGGAGACAGATACGCAGTATTTT. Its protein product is CASSVGGETDTQYF.

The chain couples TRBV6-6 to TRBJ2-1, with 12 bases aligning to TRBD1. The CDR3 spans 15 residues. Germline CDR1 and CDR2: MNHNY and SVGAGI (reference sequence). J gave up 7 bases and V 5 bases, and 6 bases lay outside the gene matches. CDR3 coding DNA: TGTGCCAGCAGTCACCGGGACAGGGGGCGAAATGAGCAGTTCTTC. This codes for CASSHRDRGRNEQFF.

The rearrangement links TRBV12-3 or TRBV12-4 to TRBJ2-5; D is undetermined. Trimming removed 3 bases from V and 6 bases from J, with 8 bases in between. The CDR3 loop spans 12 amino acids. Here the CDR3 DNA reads TGTGCCAGCAGTTTTGTGCACAAGACCCAGTACTTC. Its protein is CASSFVHKTQYF.

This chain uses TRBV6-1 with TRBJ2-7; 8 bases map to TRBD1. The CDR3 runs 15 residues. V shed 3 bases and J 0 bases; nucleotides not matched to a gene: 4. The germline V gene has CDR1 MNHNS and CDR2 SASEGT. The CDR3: CASSDGRGHSYEQYF. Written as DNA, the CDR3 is TGTGCCAGCAGTGATGGCAGGGGGCACTCCTACGAGCAGTACTTC.

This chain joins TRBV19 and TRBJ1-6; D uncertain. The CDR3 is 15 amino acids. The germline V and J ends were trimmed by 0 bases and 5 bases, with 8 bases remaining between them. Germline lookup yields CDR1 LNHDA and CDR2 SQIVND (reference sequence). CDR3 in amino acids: CASSIDGLDNSPLHF. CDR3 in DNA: TGTGCCAGTAGTATAGACGGTCTGGATAATTCACCCCTCCACTTT.

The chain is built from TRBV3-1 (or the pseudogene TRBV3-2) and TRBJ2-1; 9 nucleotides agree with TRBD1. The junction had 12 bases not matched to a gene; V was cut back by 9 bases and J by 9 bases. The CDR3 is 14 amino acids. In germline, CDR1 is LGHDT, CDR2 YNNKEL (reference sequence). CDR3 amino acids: CASTPGQGISEQFF. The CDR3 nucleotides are TGTGCCAGTACACCGGGACAGGGAATCAGTGAGCAGTTCTTC.

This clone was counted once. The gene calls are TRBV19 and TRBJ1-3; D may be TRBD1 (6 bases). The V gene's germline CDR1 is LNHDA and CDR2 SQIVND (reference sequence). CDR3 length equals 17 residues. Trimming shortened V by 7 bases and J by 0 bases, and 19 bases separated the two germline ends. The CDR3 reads CASTLGRGFRSGNTIYF. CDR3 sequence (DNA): TGTGCCAGTACCCTAGGGAGGGGGTTCCGCTCTGGAAACACCATATATTTT. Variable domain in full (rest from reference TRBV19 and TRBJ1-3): DGGITQSPKYLFRKEGQNVTLSCEQNLNHDAMYWYRQDPGQGLRLIYYSQIVNDFQKGDIAEGYSVSREKKESFPLTVTSAQKNPTAFYLCASTLGRGFRSGNTIYFGEGSWLTVV.

CDR3 loop: CASSYQRVSYEQYF. Written as DNA, the CDR3 is TGTGCCAGCAGTTATCAGCGCGTAAGCTACGAGCAGTACTTC. The chain employs TRBV6-5 and TRBJ2-7; no clear D. The V gene's germline CDR1 is MNHEY and CDR2 SVGAGI. The germline V and J ends were trimmed by 3 bases and 3 bases, with 12 bases remaining between them. The CDR3 consists of 14 residues.

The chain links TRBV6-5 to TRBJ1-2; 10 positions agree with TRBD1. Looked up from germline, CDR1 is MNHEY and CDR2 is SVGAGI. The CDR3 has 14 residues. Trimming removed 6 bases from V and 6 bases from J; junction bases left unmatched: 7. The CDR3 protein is CASRLGDRGDGYTF. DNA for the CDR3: TGTGCCAGCAGGTTAGGGGACAGGGGTGATGGCTACACCTTC.

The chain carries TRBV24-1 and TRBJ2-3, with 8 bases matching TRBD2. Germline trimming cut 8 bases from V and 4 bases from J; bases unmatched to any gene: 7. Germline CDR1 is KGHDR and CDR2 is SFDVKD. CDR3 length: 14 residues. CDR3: CATNPGLGPDTQYF. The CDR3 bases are TGTGCCACCAACCCGGGACTAGGTCCAGATACGCAGTATTTT.

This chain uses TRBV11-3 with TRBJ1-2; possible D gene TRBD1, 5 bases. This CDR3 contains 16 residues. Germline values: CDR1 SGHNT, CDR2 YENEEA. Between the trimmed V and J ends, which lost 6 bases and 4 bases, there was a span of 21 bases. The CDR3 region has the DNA TGTGCCAGCAGTTCGCCCTGGGGGGAGAGCCCCTATGGCTACACCTTC. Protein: CASSSPWGESPYGYTF. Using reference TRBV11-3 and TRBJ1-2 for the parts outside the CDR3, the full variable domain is EAGVVQSPRYKIIEKKQPVAFWCNPISGHNTLYWYLQNLGQGPELLIRYENEEAVDDSQLPKDRFSAERLKGVDSTLKIQPAELGDSAVYLCASSSPWGESPYGYTFGSGTRLTVV.

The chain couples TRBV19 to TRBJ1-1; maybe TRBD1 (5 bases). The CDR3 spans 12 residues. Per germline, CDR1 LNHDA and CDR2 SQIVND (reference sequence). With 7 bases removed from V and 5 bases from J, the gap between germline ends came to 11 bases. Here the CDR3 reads CASTQGITEAFF. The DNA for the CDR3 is TGTGCCAGTACCCAGGGTATTACTGAAGCTTTCTTT.

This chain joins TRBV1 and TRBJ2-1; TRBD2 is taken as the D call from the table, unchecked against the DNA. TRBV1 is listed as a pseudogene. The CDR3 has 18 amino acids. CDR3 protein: CTSSQGGRQRGPYNEQFF. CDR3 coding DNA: TGCACCAGCAGCCAAGGGGGCCGGCAGCGGGGGCCATACAATGAGCAGTTCTTC.

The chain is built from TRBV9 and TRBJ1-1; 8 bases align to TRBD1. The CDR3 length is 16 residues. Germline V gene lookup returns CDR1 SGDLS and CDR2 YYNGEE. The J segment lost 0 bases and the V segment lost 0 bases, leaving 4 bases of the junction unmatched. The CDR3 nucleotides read TGTGCCAGCAGCGTAGGGGGGACAGGAATGAACACTGAAGCTTTCTTT. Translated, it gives CASSVGGTGMNTEAFF.

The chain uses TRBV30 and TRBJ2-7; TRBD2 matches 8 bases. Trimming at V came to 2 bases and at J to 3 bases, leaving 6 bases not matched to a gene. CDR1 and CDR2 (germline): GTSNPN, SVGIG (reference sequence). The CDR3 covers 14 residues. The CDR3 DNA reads TGTGCCTGGAGTAGCACGGGACTAGTCTACGAGCAGTACTTC. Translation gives CAWSSTGLVYEQYF. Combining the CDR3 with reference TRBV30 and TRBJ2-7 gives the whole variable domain SQTIHQWPATLVQPVGSPLSLECTVEGTSNPNLYWYRQAAGRGLQLLFYSVGIGQISSEVPQNLSASRPQDRQFILSSKKLLLSDSGFYLCAWSSTGLVYEQYFGPGTRLTVT.

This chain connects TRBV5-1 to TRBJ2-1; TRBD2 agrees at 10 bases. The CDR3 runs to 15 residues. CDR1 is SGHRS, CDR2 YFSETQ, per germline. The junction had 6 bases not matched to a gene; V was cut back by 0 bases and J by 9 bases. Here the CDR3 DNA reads TGCGCCAGCAGCTTGGGGCTAGCGGGGGAGGGTGAGCAGTTCTTC. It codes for CASSLGLAGEGEQFF.

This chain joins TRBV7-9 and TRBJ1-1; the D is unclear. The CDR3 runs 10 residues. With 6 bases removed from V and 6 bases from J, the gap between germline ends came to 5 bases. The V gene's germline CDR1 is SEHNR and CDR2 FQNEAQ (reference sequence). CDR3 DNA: TGTGCCAGCAGTCTTTCTGAAGCTTTCTTT. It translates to CASSLSEAFF.